These 24 T cell receptor beta chains were sequenced from one sample in a study of blood T cell repertoires in COVID-19. The table came from immunoSEQ multiplex PCR; TCRdb's copy has only in-frame clones and leaves some out. The sample lists approximately 50,000 clones, more than 80% occurring once. Sequences were obtained from peripheral blood. The receptor source for this set is a man in his 60s with acute or convalescent COVID-19.

V gene TRBV7-3 combines with J gene TRBJ2-7, with 8 bases aligning to TRBD1. Looked up from germline, CDR1 is SGHTA and CDR2 is FQGTGA. There are 14 residues in the CDR3. J lost 1 base, V lost 5 bases, and 4 bases had no gene match. The CDR3 nucleotides read TGTGCCAGCAGCCGGGACAGGACATCCTACGAGCAGTACTTC. Residues: CASSRDRTSYEQYF.

The genes are TRBV5-1 and TRBJ2-3; 11 nucleotides agree with TRBD2. CDR3 length: 15 amino acids. V dropped 4 bases and J dropped 4; count of bases not matched to a gene: 5. Germline values: CDR1 SGHRS, CDR2 YFSETQ. In DNA form, the CDR3 reads TGCGCCAGCAGCATACTAGCGGGAGTCCCAGATACGCAGTATTTT. Translation: CASSILAGVPDTQYF.

This clone was seen only once. The chain couples TRBV28 to TRBJ1-2, with D possibly matching TRBD1 (6 bases). The CDR3 has 13 amino acids. V lost 2 bases to trimming and J lost 7 bases, with 11 bases between them. CDR1 MDHEN and CDR2 SYDVKM come from the germline V gene. CDR3 DNA sequence: TGTGCCAGCAGTTTAAGAGGGGGATCTGGCTACACCTTC. Translated, it gives CASSLRGGSGYTF.

The rearrangement joins TRBV15 to TRBJ2-6; TRBD1 aligns across 7 bases. The germline V gene encodes CDR1 LNHNV and CDR2 YYDKDF (reference sequence). Losses at the gene ends were 1 base for V and 0 bases for J; bases not matched to a gene: 3. This CDR3 spans 17 amino acids. The CDR3 nucleotides read TGTGCCACCAGCAGAGGACAGGGACCCTCTGGGGCCAACGTCCTGACTTTC. It codes for CATSRGQGPSGANVLTF.

A single count supports this clone. The chain joins TRBV11-2 to TRBJ2-1, with 9 bases aligning to TRBD1. Germline-derived CDR1 and CDR2 are SGHAT and FQNNGV. This CDR3 has 17 residues. V was clipped by 7 bases and J by 7 bases; unmatched bases: 17. The CDR3, as DNA: TGTGCCAGCAACTCTCTTCACTCCGGACAGGGGAGGAATGAGCAGTTCTTC. It translates to CASNSLHSGQGRNEQFF.

V and J are TRBV28 and TRBJ1-1, with 8 bases that match TRBD1. The CDR3 covers 17 residues. With V trimmed by 0 bases and J by 2 bases, 8 bases remained unmatched. CDR1 MDHEN and CDR2 SYDVKM come from the germline V gene. The CDR3, as DNA: TGTGCCAGCAGTTTATGGGGACAGGTAATCCAAAACACTGAAGCTTTCTTT. It is translated as CASSLWGQVIQNTEAFF.

The chain recombines TRBV5-4 with TRBJ1-1, with 10 positions matching TRBD1. The CDR3 extends over 15 amino acids. The V gene end was trimmed by 3 bases and the J gene end by 4 bases; junction bases not matched to a gene: 6. From germline, CDR1 is SGHNT and CDR2 YYREEE (reference sequence). CDR3 nucleotide sequence: TGTGCCAGCAGCTCTCCGGGACAGGGGTCCACTGAAGCTTTCTTT. Residues: CASSSPGQGSTEAFF.

This chain joins TRBV10-3 and TRBJ1-2, with D possibly TRBD1 on 5 matching bases. This CDR3 contains 11 residues. CDR1 is ENHRY, CDR2 SYGVKD, per germline. Trimming took off 6 bases at V and 13 bases at J, with 15 bases between the two ends. The CDR3 DNA reads TGTGCCATCAGGAAAGGGGAGGCGTCCACCTTC. Amino acid sequence: CAIRKGEASTF.

The rearrangement uses TRBV6-5 and TRBJ1-1; 7 positions match TRBD1. Germline V gives CDR1 MNHEY, CDR2 SVGAGI. The CDR3 runs to 15 residues. V was clipped by 0 bases and J by 6 bases; unmatched bases: 7. CDR3 DNA sequence: TGTGCCAGCAGTTACTCGCGTCAGGGGGTCGCTGAAGCTTTCTTT. As protein: CASSYSRQGVAEAFF.

This rearrangement joins TRBV11-2 to TRBJ1-1; 8 bases match TRBD1. The CDR3 runs 14 residues. The V and J ends lost 4 bases and 11 bases, in that order; junction bases with no gene match: 12. Germline values: CDR1 SGHAT, CDR2 FQNNGV. The CDR3 nucleotides are TGTGCCAGCAGCTCGATGAGGGACAGGAACGGCGCTTTCTTT. Its protein product is CASSSMRDRNGAFF.

This rearrangement joins TRBV21-1 to TRBJ1-2; the table's TRBD1 call for D was not verified on the DNA. TRBV21-1 is classified as a pseudogene. The CDR3 contains 14 residues. CDR3 region: CASSKTQGFYGYTF. DNA of the CDR3: TGTGCCAGCAGCAAGACACAGGGTTTCTATGGCTACACCTTC.

This chain joins TRBV5-4 and TRBJ1-2, with 8 bases identical to TRBD1. The germline gives CDR1 SGHNT, CDR2 YYREEE (reference sequence). The CDR3 has 17 amino acids. The V gene end was trimmed by 3 bases and the J gene end by 4 bases; junction bases not matched to a gene: 14. CDR3 in amino acids: CASSSGQGGSGGYGYTF. In DNA, the CDR3 is TGTGCCAGCAGCTCAGGACAGGGAGGTTCGGGCGGCTATGGCTACACCTTC.

V usage is TRBV5-4 and J usage is TRBJ2-1, with 9 bases fitting TRBD2. This CDR3 has 16 amino acids. Trimming took 3 bases from V and 4 from J; bases not matched to a gene: 8. The V gene's germline CDR1 is SGHNT and CDR2 YYREEE (reference sequence). The CDR3 DNA reads as TGTGCCAGCAGCTCCGGGGTAGCGGGGGTGTACAATGAGCAGTTCTTC. As protein: CASSSGVAGVYNEQFF.

The chain carries TRBV2 and TRBJ1-2; D unresolved. The germline V gene encodes CDR1 SNHLY and CDR2 FYNNEI. Deletions cut 6 bases from V and 4 bases from J, with 18 bases between. The CDR3 runs to 15 residues. CDR3 nucleotides: TGTGCCAGCAGAGCACGAACAGACGCGTTCTATGGCTACACCTTC. Protein product: CASRARTDAFYGYTF.

In DNA form, the CDR3 reads TGTGCCAGCAACCCGGGACTGGGCGGCTCCAATGAGCAGTTCTTC. Translated, it gives CASNPGLGGSNEQFF. This chain connects TRBV6-5 to TRBJ2-1; D may be TRBD2 (6 bases). V was shortened by 7 bases and J by 6 bases, with 19 bases between the two germline ends. The CDR3 length is 15 residues. Germline V gives CDR1 MNHEY, CDR2 SVGAGI.

The chain recombines TRBV7-3 with TRBJ2-1; 16 bases are a match to TRBD2. Trimming cost V 2 bases and J 0 bases; bases outside gene matches: 10. The CDR3 runs 21 residues. The germline CDR1 and CDR2 sequences are SGHTA and FQGTGA. In nucleotides, the CDR3 is TGTGCCAGCAGCTTAGACCCGGGACTAGCGGGAGGGTTTCTCTCCTACAATGAGCAGTTCTTC. Amino acid sequence: CASSLDPGLAGGFLSYNEQFF.

V is TRBV5-1 and J is TRBJ2-3; 8 nucleotides align to TRBD2. Germline CDR1 reads SGHRS; CDR2 reads YFSETQ. This CDR3 comprises 17 residues. Unmatched junction bases numbered 9, after V lost 1 base and J lost 2 bases. This CDR3 is CASSLYAAREATDTQYF. As DNA, the CDR3 is TGCGCCAGCAGCTTGTACGCGGCGCGGGAGGCCACAGATACGCAGTATTTT.

The chain is built from TRBV5-1 and TRBJ1-1; D gene uncertain. V dropped 4 bases and J dropped 6 bases, with 10 bases sitting between them. The CDR3 has 12 amino acids. The germline CDR1 and CDR2 sequences are SGHRS and YFSETQ. Written as DNA, the CDR3 is TGCGCCAGCAGCCCCCCCTCCCCTGAAGCTTTCTTT. The encoded protein is CASSPPSPEAFF. Looking up the rest from reference TRBV5-1 and TRBJ1-1 gives the full variable domain: KAGVTQTPRYLIKTRGQQVTLSCSPISGHRSVSWYQQTPGQGLQFLFEYFSETQRNKGNFPGRFSGRQFSNSRSEMNVSTLELGDSALYLCASSPPSPEAFFGQGTRLTVV.

The V call is TRBV5-1, the J call TRBJ2-3; 8 nucleotides agree with TRBD1. The CDR3 contains 15 residues. Per the germline V gene, CDR1 is SGHRS and CDR2 is YFSETQ. J lost 2 bases, V lost 3 bases, and 5 bases had no gene match. CDR3 sequence: CASSSATGVTDTQYF. The CDR3 DNA follows: TGCGCCAGCAGCTCTGCGACAGGGGTCACAGATACGCAGTATTTT.

This clone turned up a few times. The rearrangement uses TRBV24-1 and TRBJ1-2; D gene uncertain. The ends were cut back, 0 bases at V and 0 bases at J, with 4 bases in the middle. The CDR3 runs to 14 residues. Germline CDR1 reads KGHDR; CDR2 reads SFDVKD. CDR3 loop: CATSDLNSNYGYTF. In nucleotides, the CDR3 is TGTGCCACCAGTGATTTGAACTCTAACTATGGCTACACCTTC.

The chain links TRBV11-2 to TRBJ2-5; a possible D gene is TRBD1 (7 bases). The length of the CDR3 is 16 residues. Germline CDR1 is SGHAT and CDR2 is FQNNGV. The V end lost 6 bases, the J end lost 4 bases, and 21 bases lay between the germline ends. This CDR3 reads CASRPRIGGGGETQYF. The DNA of the CDR3 is TGTGCCAGCAGACCGAGAATAGGAGGGGGCGGAGAGACCCAGTACTTC.

V is TRBV4-1 and J is TRBJ2-7, with a possible D match to TRBD2 (5 bases). The CDR3 contains 16 residues. The ends were cut back, 1 base at V and 5 bases at J, with 18 bases in the middle. The V gene's germline CDR1 is MGHRA and CDR2 YSYEKL. The CDR3 nucleotides read TGCGCCAGCAGCCAAGGCGCTTCACTAGGGTCGCACGAGCAGTACTTC. Translating it yields CASSQGASLGSHEQYF.

This clone has a single count. Other DNA sequences in the same sample also yield this CDR3. The chain joins TRBV20-1 to TRBJ1-2; tentatively, D is TRBD1 (6 bases). Germline lookup yields CDR1 DFQATT and CDR2 SNEGSKA (reference sequence). The CDR3 contains 11 residues. Trimming stripped 6 bases from V and 5 bases from J, with 10 bases between. CDR3 nucleotide sequence: TGCAGTGCCCCCAGGGGTTATGGCTACACCTTC. Residues: CSAPRGYGYTF.

The J gene is TRBJ2-5, the V gene TRBV7-3, with D hard to call. The V end was cut by 5 bases, the J end by 5 bases, with 3 bases between. The length of the CDR3 is 10 residues. Germline assignment: CDR1 SGHTA and CDR2 FQGTGA. This chain's CDR3 is CASSLETQYF. CDR3 DNA: TGTGCCAGCAGCCTCGAGACCCAGTACTTC.